The clone carrying this TCR beta chain has just a few counts. Its specificity is not known. This CDR3 spans 15 amino acids. The germline CDR1 and CDR2 sequences are MGHRA and YSYEKL. Trimming took off 4 bases at V and 6 bases at J, with 19 bases between the two ends. Since all of the isolated RNA was reverse transcribed, expressed TCRB transcripts were what got sequenced. The data were produced by immunoSEQ multiplex PCR, yet TCRdb's version contains in-frame clones alone and is incomplete. The table records around 340,000 clones, less than 20% of them present only once. The data were obtained in a study of beta chain features in type 1 diabetes. Study outcomes and limitations: Sequencing the cDNA could make cells with high TCR expression show up more than they should.

The sequenced material came from naive CD4+ T cells from blood. This chain uses TRBV4-1 with TRBJ2-7; maybe TRBD1 (5 bases). This TCR came from a woman under 30 in good health. The CDR3 protein is CASSPGGTGLGEQYF. The CDR3 DNA reads TGCGCCAGCAGCCCGGGCGGTACAGGTTTGGGCGAGCAGTACTTC.